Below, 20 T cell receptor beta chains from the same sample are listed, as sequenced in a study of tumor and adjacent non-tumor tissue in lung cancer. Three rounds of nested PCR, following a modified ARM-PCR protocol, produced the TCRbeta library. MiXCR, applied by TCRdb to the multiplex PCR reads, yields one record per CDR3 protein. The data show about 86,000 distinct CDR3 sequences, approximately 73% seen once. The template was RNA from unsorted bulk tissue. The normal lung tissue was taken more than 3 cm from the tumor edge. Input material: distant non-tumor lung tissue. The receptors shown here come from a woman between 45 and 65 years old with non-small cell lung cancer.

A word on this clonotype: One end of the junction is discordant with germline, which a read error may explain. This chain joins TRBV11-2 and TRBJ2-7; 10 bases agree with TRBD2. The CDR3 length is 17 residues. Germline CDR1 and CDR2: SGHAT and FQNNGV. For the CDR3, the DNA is TGTGCCACCAGCCCCCGGACTAGCGGAAGGGCATTGTGGGAGCAATACTTC. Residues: CATSPRTSGRALWEQYF.

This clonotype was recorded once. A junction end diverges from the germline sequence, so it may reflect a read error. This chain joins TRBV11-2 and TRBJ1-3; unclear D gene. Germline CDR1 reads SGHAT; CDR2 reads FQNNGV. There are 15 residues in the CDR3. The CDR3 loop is CAGNAGMNSGDTIYF. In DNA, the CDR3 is TGTGCCGGCAACGCAGGCATGAACTCTGGAGACACCATATATTTT.

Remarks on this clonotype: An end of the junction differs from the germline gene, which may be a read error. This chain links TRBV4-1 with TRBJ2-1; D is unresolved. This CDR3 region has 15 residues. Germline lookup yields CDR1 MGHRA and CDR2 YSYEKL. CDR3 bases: TGCGCCAACAGCCAAGAACATGTGGAGCATGGAGAGCAGTTCTTC. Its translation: CANSQEHVEHGEQFF.

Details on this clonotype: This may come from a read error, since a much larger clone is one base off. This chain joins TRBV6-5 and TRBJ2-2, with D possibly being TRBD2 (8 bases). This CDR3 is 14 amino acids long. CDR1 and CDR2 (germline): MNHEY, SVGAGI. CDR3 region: CASGVSGTAGGLFF. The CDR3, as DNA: TGTGCCAGCGGGGTTAGCGGGACAGCCGGGGGGCTGTTTTTT.

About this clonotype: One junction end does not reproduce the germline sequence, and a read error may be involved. The CDR3 spells CSADGLAGGVDTRYF. The DNA of the CDR3 is TGTAGCGCTGATGGACTAGCGGGAGGTGTAGATACGCGGTATTTT. The chain employs TRBV29-1 and TRBJ2-3, with 14 bases aligning to TRBD2. This CDR3 has 15 amino acids. CDR1 is SQVTM, CDR2 ANQGSEA, per germline.

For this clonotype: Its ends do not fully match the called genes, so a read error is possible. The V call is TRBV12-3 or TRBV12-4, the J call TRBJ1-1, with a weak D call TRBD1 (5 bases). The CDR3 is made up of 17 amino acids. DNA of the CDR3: TGCACCAGCAGTCATTCCCCGGGACTGGACATGAACACTGAAGCTTTCTTT. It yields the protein CTSSHSPGLDMNTEAFF.

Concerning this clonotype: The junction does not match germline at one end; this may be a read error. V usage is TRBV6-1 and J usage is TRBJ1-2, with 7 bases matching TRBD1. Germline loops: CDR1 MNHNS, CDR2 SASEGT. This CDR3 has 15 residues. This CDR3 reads CASGENEQGNYSYTF. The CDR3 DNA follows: TGTGCCAGCGGTGAAAACGAACAGGGGAACTATAGCTACACCTTC.

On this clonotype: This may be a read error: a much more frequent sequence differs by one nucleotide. The CDR3 sequence: CASSYTGTSGKQFF. CDR3 nucleotides: TGTGCCAGCAGTTACACTGGGACTAGCGGGAAGCAGTTCTTC. V gene TRBV6-5 combines with J gene TRBJ2-1; 13 bases are a match to TRBD2. Germline trimming cut 2 bases from V and 11 bases from J; bases unmatched to any gene: 3. Per germline, CDR1 MNHEY and CDR2 SVGAGI. CDR3 length equals 14 residues.

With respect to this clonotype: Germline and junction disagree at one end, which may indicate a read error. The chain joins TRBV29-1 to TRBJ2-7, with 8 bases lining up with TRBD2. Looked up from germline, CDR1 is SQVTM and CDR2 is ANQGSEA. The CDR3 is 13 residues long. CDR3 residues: CCVNGLAGDEQYF. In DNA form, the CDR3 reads TGCTGCGTCAACGGTCTAGCGGGTGACGAGCAGTACTTC.

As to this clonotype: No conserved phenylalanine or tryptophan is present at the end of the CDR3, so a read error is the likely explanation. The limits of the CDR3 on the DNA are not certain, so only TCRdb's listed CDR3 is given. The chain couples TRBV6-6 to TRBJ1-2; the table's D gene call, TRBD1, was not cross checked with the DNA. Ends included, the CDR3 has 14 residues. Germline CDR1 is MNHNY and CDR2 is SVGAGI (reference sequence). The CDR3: CASGGGSANYGCTI.

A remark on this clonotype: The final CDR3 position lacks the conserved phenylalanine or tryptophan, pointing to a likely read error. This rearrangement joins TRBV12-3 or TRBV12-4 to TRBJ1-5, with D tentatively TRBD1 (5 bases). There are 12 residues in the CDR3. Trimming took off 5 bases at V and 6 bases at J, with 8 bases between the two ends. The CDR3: CASSNRFQPQHL. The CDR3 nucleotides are TGTGCCAGCAGTAACAGGTTTCAGCCCCAGCATTTA.

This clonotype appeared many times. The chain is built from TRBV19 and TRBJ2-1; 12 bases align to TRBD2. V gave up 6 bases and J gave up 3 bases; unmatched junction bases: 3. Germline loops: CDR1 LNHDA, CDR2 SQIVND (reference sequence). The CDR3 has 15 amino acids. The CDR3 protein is CASSRLAGDYNEQFF. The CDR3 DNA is TGTGCCAGTAGCCGACTAGCGGGAGACTACAATGAGCAGTTCTTC.

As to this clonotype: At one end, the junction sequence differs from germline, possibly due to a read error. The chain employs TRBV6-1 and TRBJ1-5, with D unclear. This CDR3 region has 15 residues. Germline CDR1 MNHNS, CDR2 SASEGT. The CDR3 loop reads CASSIRWHSRQPQHF. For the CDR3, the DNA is TGTGCAAGCAGTATACGCTGGCACAGTCGTCAGCCCCAGCATTTT.

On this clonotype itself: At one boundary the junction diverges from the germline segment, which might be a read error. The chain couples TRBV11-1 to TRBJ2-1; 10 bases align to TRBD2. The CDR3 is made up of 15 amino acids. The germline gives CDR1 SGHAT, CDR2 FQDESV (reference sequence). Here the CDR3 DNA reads TGTGTCAGCAGCTTAGTGGCTAGCGGGGGTCATGAGCAGTTCTTC. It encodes CVSSLVASGGHEQFF.

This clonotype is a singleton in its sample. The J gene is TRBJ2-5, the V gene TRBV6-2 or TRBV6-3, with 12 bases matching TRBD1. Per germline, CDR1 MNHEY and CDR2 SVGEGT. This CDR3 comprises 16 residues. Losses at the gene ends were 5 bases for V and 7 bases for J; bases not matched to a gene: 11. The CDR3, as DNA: TGTGCCAGCAGTGTGAATAAGGGACAGGGGGCGCGGACCCAGTACTTC. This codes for CASSVNKGQGARTQYF.

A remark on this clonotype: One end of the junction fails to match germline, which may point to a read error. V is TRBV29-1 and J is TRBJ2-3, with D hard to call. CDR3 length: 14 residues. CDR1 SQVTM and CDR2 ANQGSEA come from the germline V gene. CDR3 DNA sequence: TGCAGCGTTCCGGCTGATACGACCGCAGATACACAGTATTTT. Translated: CSVPADTTADTQYF.

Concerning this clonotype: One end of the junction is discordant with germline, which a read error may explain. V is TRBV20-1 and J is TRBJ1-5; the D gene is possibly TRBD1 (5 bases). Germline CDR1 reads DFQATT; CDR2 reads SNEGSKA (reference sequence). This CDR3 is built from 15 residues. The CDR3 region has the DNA TGCAGTACTAGATTGGAGGGGATGGGCAATCAGCCCCAGCATTTT. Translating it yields CSTRLEGMGNQPQHF.

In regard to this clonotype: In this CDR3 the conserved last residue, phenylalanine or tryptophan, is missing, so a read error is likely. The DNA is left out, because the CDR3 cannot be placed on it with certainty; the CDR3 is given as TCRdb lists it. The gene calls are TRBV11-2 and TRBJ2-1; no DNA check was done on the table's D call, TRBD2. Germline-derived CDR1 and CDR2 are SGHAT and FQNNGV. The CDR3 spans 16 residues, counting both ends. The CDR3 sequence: CASSFMQGPPHNEQLS.

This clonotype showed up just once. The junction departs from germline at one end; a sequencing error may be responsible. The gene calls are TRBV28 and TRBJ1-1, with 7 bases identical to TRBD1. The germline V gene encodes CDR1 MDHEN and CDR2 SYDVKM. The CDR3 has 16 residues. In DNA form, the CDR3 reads TGTGCCAGCGGTTTGGCCCGCGACAGGGCGGACTCTGAAGCTTTCTTT. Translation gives CASGLARDRADSEAFF.

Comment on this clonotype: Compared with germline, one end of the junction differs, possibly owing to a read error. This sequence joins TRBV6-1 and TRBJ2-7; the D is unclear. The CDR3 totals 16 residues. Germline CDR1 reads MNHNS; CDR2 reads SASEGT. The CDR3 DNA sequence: TGCGCCAGCAGAGAAAATCTCCGTGCTCACCCCTACGAGCAGTACTTC. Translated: CASRENLRAHPYEQYF.